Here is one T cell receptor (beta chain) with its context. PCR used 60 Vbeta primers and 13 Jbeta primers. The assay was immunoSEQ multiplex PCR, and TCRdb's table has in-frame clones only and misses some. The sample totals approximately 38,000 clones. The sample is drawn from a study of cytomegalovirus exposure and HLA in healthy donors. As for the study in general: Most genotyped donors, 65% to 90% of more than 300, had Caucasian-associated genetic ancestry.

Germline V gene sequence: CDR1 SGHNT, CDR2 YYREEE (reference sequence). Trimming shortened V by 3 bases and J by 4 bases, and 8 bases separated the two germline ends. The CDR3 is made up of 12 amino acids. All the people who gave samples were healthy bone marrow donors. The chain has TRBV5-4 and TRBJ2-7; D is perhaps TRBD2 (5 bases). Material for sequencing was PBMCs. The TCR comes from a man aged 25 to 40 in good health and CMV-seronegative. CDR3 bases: TGTGCCAGCAGCTCCGGGGTTTACGAGCAGTACTTC. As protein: CASSSGVYEQYF.